This TCR beta chain originates from a study of regulatory T cells in long-lasting Graves disease. As for this clonotype: Antigen specificity is unknown.

Building of the TCR beta libraries involved iRepertoire HTBI primers and Arm-PCR of CDR3 regions. In TCRdb, the multiplex PCR reads were re-called with MiXCR into one record per CDR3 protein. Found here are some 340,000 distinct CDR3 sequences, approximately 12% of them singletons; the top ten hold under 20%. This sample's time point: newly diagnosed GD, antithyroid drugs for less than 3 months. There was RNA extracted from PBMCs, and the TCR library was made from it. Broader study findings: Between persistent patients, fewer than 3,500 public clonotypes were shared, exceeding the approximately 900 shared between new patients.

Germline V gene sequence: CDR1 KGHSH, CDR2 LQKENI. This CDR3 has 16 amino acids. Trimming at V came to 3 bases and at J to 6 bases, leaving 11 bases not matched to a gene. This same sample was also part of a study on T cells in Graves' hyperthyroidism and ophthalmopathy. That work contributes: Calling Graves' hyperthyroidism stable meant ophthalmopathy did not progress within 18 months.

The rearrangement uses TRBV18 and TRBJ1-2, with 9 bases lining up with TRBD1. Here the sequenced sample was peripheral blood mononuclear cells (PBMCs), taken at new diagnosis, from a patient treated with antithyroid drugs. The clonotype comes from a woman between 18 and 29 years old with Graves disease. CDR3 sequence reads: CASSPLTGTGSNGYTF. For the CDR3, the DNA is TGTGCCAGCTCACCCCTAACCGGGACAGGGAGTAATGGCTACACCTTC.